Shown below are 21 T cell receptor beta chains from a single sample sequenced in a study of T cells in localized non-small cell lung cancer. Profiled with immunoSEQ multiplex PCR; TCRdb holds only in-frame clones, not every one. The sample lists tens of thousands of clones, over 75% occurring once. The source was peripheral blood, collected before any cancer treatment. Receptors were obtained from a woman aged 40-75 years with stage I lung adenocarcinoma.

The chain has TRBV2 and TRBJ2-7; 8 nucleotides agree with TRBD1. Germline CDR1 reads SNHLY; CDR2 reads FYNNEI. V lost 7 bases and J lost 2; bases outside the gene matches: 7. The CDR3 has 14 residues. CDR3: CASTRTGTPYEQYF. The CDR3 DNA is TGTGCCAGCACCCGGACAGGGACCCCCTACGAGCAGTACTTC. Together with reference TRBV2 and TRBJ2-7, the CDR3 gives the full variable domain: EPEVTQTPSHQVTQMGQEVILRCVPISNHLYFYWYRQILGQKVEFLVSFYNNEISEKSEIFDDQFSVERPDGSNFTLKIRSTKLEDSAMYFCASTRTGTPYEQYFGPGTRLTVT.

The V call is TRBV6-1, the J call TRBJ2-7; D perhaps matches TRBD1 (5 bases). The germline V gene has CDR1 MNHNS and CDR2 SASEGT. The CDR3 sequence is 11 residues long. V was shortened by 11 bases and J by 3 bases, with 11 bases between the two germline ends. CDR3 nucleotide sequence: TGTGCCGCGAGTCAGGGCTACGAGCAGTACTTC. This translates into CAASQGYEQYF.

The chain has TRBV7-2 and TRBJ2-7; the match to TRBD1 covers 8 bases. V dropped 3 bases and J dropped 1; count of bases not matched to a gene: 2. CDR1 SGHTA and CDR2 FQGNSA come from the germline V gene. The CDR3 is made up of 14 amino acids. The CDR3 loop is CASSLGQASYEQYF. Written as DNA, the CDR3 is TGTGCCAGCAGCTTGGGACAGGCGTCCTACGAGCAGTACTTC. Full variable domain (missing parts from reference TRBV7-2 and TRBJ2-7): GAGVSQSPSNKVTEKGKDVELRCDPISGHTALYWYRQSLGQGLEFLIYFQGNSAPDKSGLPSDRFSAERTGGSVSTLTIQRTQQEDSAVYLCASSLGQASYEQYFGPGTRLTVT.

The chain is built from TRBV4-1 and TRBJ1-2; no firm D call. The length of the CDR3 is 16 residues. Deletions cut 3 bases from V and 7 bases from J, with 21 bases between. In germline, CDR1 is MGHRA, CDR2 YSYEKL. Written as DNA, the CDR3 is TGCGCCAGCAGCCACCTTCTCTTAGGGAAGTTAACTGGCTACACCTTC. The encoded protein is CASSHLLLGKLTGYTF.

This clone was detected a few times. The V gene is TRBV7-9, the J gene TRBJ1-5, with TRBD1 matching over 8 bases. The CDR3 is 14 amino acids. Per the germline V gene, CDR1 is SEHNR and CDR2 is FQNEAQ (reference sequence). V shed 5 bases, J shed 5 bases, and the junction held 5 bases outside the gene matches. The CDR3 DNA follows: TGTGCCAGCAGCGTAGGACAGGGTGATCAGCCCCAGCATTTT. Translation: CASSVGQGDQPQHF.

V and J are TRBV7-9 and TRBJ2-2; 7 bases agree with TRBD1. The V and J ends lost 7 bases and 4 bases, in that order; junction bases with no gene match: 3. The germline gives CDR1 SEHNR, CDR2 FQNEAQ (reference sequence). The CDR3 is made up of 13 amino acids. The CDR3 DNA reads TGTGCCAGCACCAGGGACAGCACCGGGGAGCTGTTTTTT. As protein: CASTRDSTGELFF.

This chain's CDR3 is CASNPGTPDGKLFF. CDR3 sequence (DNA): TGTGCCAGCAACCCAGGGACCCCGGATGGGAAACTGTTTTTT. This chain links TRBV6-1 with TRBJ1-4, with a weak D call TRBD1 (5 bases). The CDR3 consists of 14 residues. Deletions cut 7 bases from V and 11 bases from J, with 20 bases between. Germline lookup yields CDR1 MNHNS and CDR2 SASEGT.

The chain couples TRBV7-2 to TRBJ2-6, with TRBD1 as a possible D gene (6 bases). Germline lookup yields CDR1 SGHTA and CDR2 FQGNSA. The CDR3 has 15 residues. V lost 3 bases and J 2 bases, leaving 8 bases between the germline ends. The CDR3 nucleotides are TGTGCCAGCAGCTTTGGGGGCGCTGGGGCCAACGTCCTGACTTTC. Translated: CASSFGGAGANVLTF.

The chain combines TRBV6-5 with TRBJ1-2; TRBD1 matches 9 bases. The CDR3 runs 14 residues. The V segment lost 5 bases and the J segment 6 bases; nucleotides outside the gene matches: 7. Per the germline V gene, CDR1 is MNHEY and CDR2 is SVGAGI. CDR3 nucleotides: TGTGCCAGCAGTCGAGGACAGGGGTGGAATGGCTACACCTTC. Encoded protein: CASSRGQGWNGYTF.

The J gene is TRBJ2-2, the V gene TRBV9; possibly TRBD2 for D (6 bases). Per germline, CDR1 SGDLS and CDR2 YYNGEE. Trimming pared 2 bases from V and 0 bases from J, leaving 11 bases between. This CDR3 spans 16 amino acids. The CDR3 is CASSVLAPANTGELFF. CDR3 bases: TGTGCCAGCAGCGTCCTAGCGCCAGCGAACACCGGGGAGCTGTTTTTT.

In this sample, this clone turned up once. The chain uses TRBV4-2 and TRBJ2-3; D call uncertain. The CDR3 totals 15 residues. CDR1 LGHNA and CDR2 YNFKEQ come from the germline V gene. Trimming removed 0 bases from V and 0 bases from J, with 7 bases in between. The CDR3 coding sequence is TGTGCCAGCAGCCAAGATTGTATAAGCACAGATACGCAGTATTTT. It is translated as CASSQDCISTDTQYF.

The chain combines TRBV27 with TRBJ2-5; a possible D gene is TRBD1 (5 bases). From germline, CDR1 is MNHEY and CDR2 SMNVEV (reference sequence). The CDR3 length is 14 residues. The germline V and J ends were trimmed by 3 bases and 4 bases, with 12 bases remaining between them. The CDR3 here is CASSLAGMGETQYF. As DNA, the CDR3 is TGTGCCAGCAGTTTGGCAGGGATGGGAGAGACCCAGTACTTC.

This clone was seen a single time. This chain joins TRBV19 and TRBJ1-1, with D perhaps TRBD1 (5 bases). This CDR3 comprises 15 residues. Per germline, CDR1 LNHDA and CDR2 SQIVND (reference sequence). Trimming removed 6 bases at V and 0 bases at J, with 14 bases between. The CDR3 DNA sequence: TGTGCCAGTAGGCGTTCCGGGACGGTGAACACTGAAGCTTTCTTT. Protein: CASRRSGTVNTEAFF.

The chain is built from TRBV7-9 and TRBJ2-6; D gene ambiguous. This CDR3 is 15 amino acids long. Per germline, CDR1 SEHNR and CDR2 FQNEAQ (reference sequence). The ends were cut back, 2 bases at V and 0 bases at J, with 5 bases in the middle. The CDR3, as DNA: TGTGCCAGCAGCTTAAGCCTCTCTGGGGCCAACGTCCTGACTTTC. Translation: CASSLSLSGANVLTF.

The chain joins TRBV5-1 to TRBJ1-1; no clear D. The V end lost 2 bases, the J end lost 5 bases, and 10 bases lay between the germline ends. This CDR3 comprises 13 residues. Germline loops: CDR1 SGHRS, CDR2 YFSETQ. CDR3 bases: TGCGCCAGCAGCTTTGAGCCTTTGACTGAAGCTTTCTTT. Its protein is CASSFEPLTEAFF.

This clone was found once. The chain uses TRBV5-6 and TRBJ2-2, with TRBD2 matching 12 bases. The length of the CDR3 is 17 residues. The V segment lost 0 bases and the J segment 6 bases; nucleotides outside the gene matches: 6. Germline values: CDR1 SGHDT, CDR2 YYEEEE. The CDR3 DNA is TGTGCCAGCAGCTTGGAGGGGGGACTAGCGGGCGCCGGGGAGCTGTTTTTT. Amino acid sequence: CASSLEGGLAGAGELFF.

This chain joins TRBV5-8 and TRBJ2-5, with a tentative D call TRBD2 (6 bases). This CDR3 is 18 amino acids long. Per germline, CDR1 SGHTS and CDR2 YDEGEE. Between the trimmed V and J ends, which lost 0 bases and 0 bases, there was a span of 18 bases. The CDR3 protein is CASSLVGASAPYQETQYF. Here the CDR3 DNA reads TGTGCCAGCAGCTTGGTAGGGGCTAGCGCCCCGTACCAAGAGACCCAGTACTTC. Looking up the rest from reference TRBV5-8 and TRBJ2-5 gives the full variable domain: EAGVTQSPTHLIKTRGQQATLRCSPISGHTSVYWYQQALGLGLQFLLWYDEGEERNRGNFPPRFSGRQFPNYSSELNVNALELEDSALYLCASSLVGASAPYQETQYFGPGTRLLVL.

The chain carries TRBV30 and TRBJ2-5; D may be TRBD1 or TRBD2 (5 bases each). Germline V gives CDR1 GTSNPN, CDR2 SVGIG (reference sequence). The V gene lost 5 bases and the J gene lost 4 bases, with 17 bases spanning the gap. This CDR3 is built from 14 residues. For the CDR3, the DNA is TGTGCCTGGGACAGAGGGATACCCCCAGAGACCCAGTACTTC. Protein product: CAWDRGIPPETQYF.

This rearrangement joins TRBV27 to TRBJ2-7, with a possible D match to TRBD2 (5 bases). V gave up 3 bases and J gave up 3 bases, with 18 bases separating them. The CDR3 covers 16 residues. The germline gives CDR1 MNHEY, CDR2 SMNVEV (reference sequence). CDR3 sequence (DNA): TGTGCCAGCAGTTTCCTCGGGGAAGGGATAGGCTACGAGCAGTACTTC. This gives the protein CASSFLGEGIGYEQYF.

This chain joins TRBV7-3 and TRBJ2-1, with D tentatively TRBD1 (7 bases). CDR1 and CDR2 from the germline V gene are SGHTA and FQGTGA. The CDR3 length is 15 residues. Between the trimmed V and J ends, which lost 5 bases and 8 bases, there was a span of 19 bases. CDR3 nucleotide sequence: TGTGCCAGCAGCCCACAGGGGACTGGAGTCCATGAGCAGTTCTTC. This gives the protein CASSPQGTGVHEQFF.

J is TRBJ2-2 and V is TRBV10-3; 7 positions match TRBD1. The V and J ends lost 6 bases and 6 bases, in that order; junction bases with no gene match: 4. This CDR3 is 13 amino acids long. Germline CDR1 ENHRY, CDR2 SYGVKD. The CDR3 loop is CAIRQGSAGELFF. The CDR3 DNA reads as TGTGCCATCAGACAGGGGTCGGCCGGGGAGCTGTTTTTT.